This T cell receptor beta chain was sequenced in a study of HIV-infected patients and healthy controls. Study-wide results and caveats: MAIT alpha-chain CDR3s were frequent in healthy controls, depleted in HIV+.

This clonotype was counted only a few times. The antigen remains undetermined. Per the germline V gene, CDR1 is SGHNT and CDR2 is YYREEE (reference sequence). Trimming took 4 bases from V and 9 from J; bases not matched to a gene: 17. This CDR3 contains 17 residues. Whole blood was used without fractionation, so all unsorted peripheral T cells were included. cDNA was made from about 500 ng RNA using alpha and beta constant primers. Each of the alpha and beta chains got its own library through chain-specific third strand synthesis with indices. TCRdb re-called the 5' RACE reads with MiXCR, one entry per CDR3 protein. This sample has about 5,500 distinct CDR3 sequences, with about 8.2% found just once.

The chain links TRBV5-4 to TRBJ2-2; 8 bases line up with TRBD2. The sequences come from blood, collected before antiretroviral therapy. The TCR sequence derives from an adult with HIV infection. The CDR3, as DNA: TGTGCCAGCAGCGTAAGCATTGGGACTAGGGCCTCTAGGGAGCTGTTTTTT. It is translated as CASSVSIGTRASRELFF.